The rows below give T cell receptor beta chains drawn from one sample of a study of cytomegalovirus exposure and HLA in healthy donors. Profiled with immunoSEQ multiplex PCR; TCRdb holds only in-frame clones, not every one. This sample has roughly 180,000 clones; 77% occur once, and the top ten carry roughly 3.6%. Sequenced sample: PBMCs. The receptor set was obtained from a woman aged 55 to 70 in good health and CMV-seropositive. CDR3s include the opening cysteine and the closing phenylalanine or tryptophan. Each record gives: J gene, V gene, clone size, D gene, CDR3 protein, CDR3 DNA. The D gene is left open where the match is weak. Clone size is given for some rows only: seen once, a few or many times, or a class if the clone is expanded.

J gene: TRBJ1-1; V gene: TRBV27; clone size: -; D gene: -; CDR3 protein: CASSLGGGWATEAFF; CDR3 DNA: TGTGCCAGCAGTTTGGGGGGAGGGTGGGCCACTGAAGCTTTCTTT
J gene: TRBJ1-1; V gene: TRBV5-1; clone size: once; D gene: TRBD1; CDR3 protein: CASSRDRDTEAFF; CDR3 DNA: TGCGCCAGCAGCCGAGACAGGGACACTGAAGCTTTCTTT
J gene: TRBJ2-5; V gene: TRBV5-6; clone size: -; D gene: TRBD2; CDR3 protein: CASSGGGYRVETQYF; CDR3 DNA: TGTGCCAGCAGCGGGGGGGGGTATCGGGTAGAGACCCAGTACTTC
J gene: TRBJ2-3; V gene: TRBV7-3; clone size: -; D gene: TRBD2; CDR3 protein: CASSSAGGSDTQYF; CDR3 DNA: TGTGCCAGCAGCTCCGCGGGGGGCTCAGATACGCAGTATTTT
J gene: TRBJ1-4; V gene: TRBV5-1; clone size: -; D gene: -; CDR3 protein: CASREAVINEKLFF; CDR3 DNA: TGCGCCAGCAGGGAGGCAGTTATAAATGAAAAACTGTTTTTT
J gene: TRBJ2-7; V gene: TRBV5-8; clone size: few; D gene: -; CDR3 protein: CASSRQVSYEQYF; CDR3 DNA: TGTGCCAGCAGCCGGCAGGTATCCTACGAGCAGTACTTC
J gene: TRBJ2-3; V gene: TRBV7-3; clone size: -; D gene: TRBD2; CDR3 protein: CASSLHPGTSGSGGSTDTQYF; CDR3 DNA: TGTGCCAGCAGCTTGCATCCCGGGACTAGCGGGAGCGGGGGCAGCACAGATACGCAGTATTTT
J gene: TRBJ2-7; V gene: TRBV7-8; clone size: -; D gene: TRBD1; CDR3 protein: CASSKTTGTSYEQYF; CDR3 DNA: TGTGCCAGCAGCAAGACGACAGGGACCTCCTACGAGCAGTACTTC
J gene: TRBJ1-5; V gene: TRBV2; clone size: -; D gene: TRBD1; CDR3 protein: CASRGTGSGNQPQHF; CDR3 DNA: TGTGCCAGCAGGGGGACAGGGTCCGGCAATCAGCCCCAGCATTTT
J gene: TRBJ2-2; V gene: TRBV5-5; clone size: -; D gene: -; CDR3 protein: CASSSGLMTGELFF; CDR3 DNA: TGTGCCAGCAGCTCGGGACTCATGACCGGGGAGCTGTTTTTT
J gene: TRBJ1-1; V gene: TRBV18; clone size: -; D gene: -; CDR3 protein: CASSPRGGGGTEAFF; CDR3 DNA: TGTGCCAGCTCACCGCGGGGAGGGGGAGGTACTGAAGCTTTCTTT
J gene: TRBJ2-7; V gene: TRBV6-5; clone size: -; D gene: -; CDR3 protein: CASSRGPRLYF; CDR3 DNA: TGTGCCAGCAGTAGGGGTCCGCGTCTGTACTTC
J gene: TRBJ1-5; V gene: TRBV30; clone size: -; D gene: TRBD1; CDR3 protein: CAWSAGTGGNQPQHF; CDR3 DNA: TGTGCCTGGAGTGCCGGGACAGGGGGCAATCAGCCCCAGCATTTT
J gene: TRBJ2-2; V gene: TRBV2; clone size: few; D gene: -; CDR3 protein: CASSWGGEGTGELFF; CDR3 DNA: TGTGCCAGCAGTTGGGGGGGCGAGGGGACCGGGGAGCTGTTTTTT
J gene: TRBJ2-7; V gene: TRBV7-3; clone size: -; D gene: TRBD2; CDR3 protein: CASSMRGGWDYEQYF; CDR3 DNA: TGTGCCAGCAGCATGAGGGGAGGGTGGGATTACGAGCAGTACTTC
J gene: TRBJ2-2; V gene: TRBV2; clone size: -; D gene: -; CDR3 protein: CASSENNANTGELFF; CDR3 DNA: TGTGCCAGCAGTGAGAACAACGCGAACACCGGGGAGCTGTTTTTT
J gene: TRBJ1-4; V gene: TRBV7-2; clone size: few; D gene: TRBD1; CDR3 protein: CASSFSRTGDGKLFF; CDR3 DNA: TGTGCCAGCAGCTTTTCTCGGACAGGGGATGGAAAACTGTTTTTT
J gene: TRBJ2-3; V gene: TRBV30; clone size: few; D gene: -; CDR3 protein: CAWKSSRIMTDTQYF; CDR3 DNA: TGTGCCTGGAAAAGCTCGCGGATAATGACAGATACGCAGTATTTT
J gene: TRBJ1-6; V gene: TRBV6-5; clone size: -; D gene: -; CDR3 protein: CASSQGTDHSPLHF; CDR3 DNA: TGTGCCAGCAGTCAAGGGACTGACCATTCACCCCTCCACTTT
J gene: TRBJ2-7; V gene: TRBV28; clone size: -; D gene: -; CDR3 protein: CASSLPPGTSNYEQYF; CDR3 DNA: TGTGCCAGCAGTTTGCCCCCGGGAACAAGTAACTACGAGCAGTACTTC
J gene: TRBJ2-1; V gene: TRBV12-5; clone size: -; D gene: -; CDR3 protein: CASGLVLQGTVNEQFF; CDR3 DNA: TGTGCTAGTGGTTTGGTACTACAGGGTACGGTCAATGAGCAGTTCTTC
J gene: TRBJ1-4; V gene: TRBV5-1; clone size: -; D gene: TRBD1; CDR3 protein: CASSGTTGDNEKLFF; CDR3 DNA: TGCGCCAGCAGCGGTACGACAGGGGACAATGAAAAACTGTTTTTT
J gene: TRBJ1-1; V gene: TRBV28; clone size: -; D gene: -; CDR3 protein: CASSLEGRVEAFF; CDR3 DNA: TGTGCCAGCAGTTTAGAGGGAAGGGTTGAAGCTTTCTTT
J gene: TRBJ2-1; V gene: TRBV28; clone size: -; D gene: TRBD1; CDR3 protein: CASSTSATGGSWNEQFF; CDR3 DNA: TGTGCCAGCAGTACCAGTGCGACAGGGGGCTCATGGAATGAGCAGTTCTTC
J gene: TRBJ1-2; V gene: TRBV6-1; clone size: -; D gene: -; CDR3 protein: CASYSGGGYTF; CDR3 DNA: TGTGCCAGCTACTCGGGGGGAGGCTACACCTTC
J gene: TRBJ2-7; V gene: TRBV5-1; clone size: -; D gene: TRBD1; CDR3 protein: CASSSGQGTVEQYF; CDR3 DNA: TGCGCCAGCAGCTCGGGACAGGGGACAGTAGAGCAGTACTTC
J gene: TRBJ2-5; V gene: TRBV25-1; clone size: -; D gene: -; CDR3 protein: CASRRGGRGETQYF; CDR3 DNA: TGTGCCAGCAGAAGAGGTGGCAGGGGAGAGACCCAGTACTTC
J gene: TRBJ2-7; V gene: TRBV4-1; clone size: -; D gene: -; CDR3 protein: CASSQEAQSYSYEQYF; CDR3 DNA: TGCGCCAGCAGCCAAGAAGCACAGTCCTACTCCTACGAGCAGTACTTC
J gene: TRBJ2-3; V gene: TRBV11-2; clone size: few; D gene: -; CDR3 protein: CASSASRDTQYF; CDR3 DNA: TGTGCCAGCAGCGCTAGCCGTGATACGCAGTATTTT
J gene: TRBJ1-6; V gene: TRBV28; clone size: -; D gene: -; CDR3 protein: CASSPVRGTYNSPLHF; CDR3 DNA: TGTGCCAGCAGCCCCGTCCGGGGAACCTATAATTCACCCCTCCACTTT
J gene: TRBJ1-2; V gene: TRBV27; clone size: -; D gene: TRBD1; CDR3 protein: CASSNRGQGYTF; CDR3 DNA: TGTGCCAGCAGTAACAGGGGGCAAGGCTACACCTTC
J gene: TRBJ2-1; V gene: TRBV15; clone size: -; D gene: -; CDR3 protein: CATSRDWRLNNEQFF; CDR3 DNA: TGTGCCACCAGCAGAGATTGGAGACTTAACAATGAGCAGTTCTTC
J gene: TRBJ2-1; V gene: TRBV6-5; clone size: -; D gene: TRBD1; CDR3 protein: CASSYWTGASYNEQFF; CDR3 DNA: TGTGCCAGCAGTTACTGGACAGGAGCCTCCTACAATGAGCAGTTCTTC
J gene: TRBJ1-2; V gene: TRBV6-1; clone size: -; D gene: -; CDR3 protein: CATEVGSTNYGYTF; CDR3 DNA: TGTGCCACCGAGGTTGGCAGTACTAACTATGGCTACACCTTC
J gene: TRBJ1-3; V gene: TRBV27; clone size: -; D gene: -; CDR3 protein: CASILCVGQTEPSGNTIYF; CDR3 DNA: TGTGCCAGCATCTTATGTGTTGGACAGACTGAGCCTTCTGGAAACACCATATATTTT
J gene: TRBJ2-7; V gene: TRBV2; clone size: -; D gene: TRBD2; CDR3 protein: CASRREGYEQYF; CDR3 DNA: TGTGCCAGTAGGCGGGAGGGGTACGAGCAGTACTTC
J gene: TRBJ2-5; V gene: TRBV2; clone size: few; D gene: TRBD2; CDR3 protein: CASSEASGMGTQYF; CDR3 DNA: TGTGCCAGCAGTGAAGCTAGCGGGATGGGGACCCAGTACTTC
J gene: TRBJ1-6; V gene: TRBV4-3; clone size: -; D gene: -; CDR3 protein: CASSQDHRGSLHF; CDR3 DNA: TGCGCCAGCAGCCAAGATCACCGGGGATCCCTCCACTTT
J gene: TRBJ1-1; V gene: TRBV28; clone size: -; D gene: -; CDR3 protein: CASSRNREGPEAFF; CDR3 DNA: TGTGCCAGCAGCCGTAACAGGGAGGGCCCTGAAGCTTTCTTT
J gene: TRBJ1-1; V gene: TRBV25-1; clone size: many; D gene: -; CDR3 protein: CASSEGTLKAFF; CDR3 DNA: TGTGCCAGCAGTGAAGGGACATTGAAAGCTTTCTTT
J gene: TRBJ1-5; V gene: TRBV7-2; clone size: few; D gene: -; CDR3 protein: CASSPALYSNQPQHF; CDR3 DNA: TGTGCCAGCAGCCCCGCCCTATATAGCAATCAGCCCCAGCATTTT
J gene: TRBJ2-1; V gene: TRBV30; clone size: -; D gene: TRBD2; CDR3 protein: CAWSVSGPRGGEQFF; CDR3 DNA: TGTGCCTGGAGTGTGAGTGGTCCGCGGGGGGGGGAGCAGTTCTTC
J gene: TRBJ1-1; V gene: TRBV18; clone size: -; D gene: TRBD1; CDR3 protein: CASSPFRDRAGDTEAFF; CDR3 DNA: TGTGCCAGCTCACCTTTCAGGGACAGGGCAGGGGACACTGAAGCTTTCTTT
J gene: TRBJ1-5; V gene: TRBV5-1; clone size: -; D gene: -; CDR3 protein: CASSIRPGVGQPQHF; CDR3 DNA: TGCGCCAGCAGCATACGACCAGGGGTCGGGCAGCCCCAGCATTTT
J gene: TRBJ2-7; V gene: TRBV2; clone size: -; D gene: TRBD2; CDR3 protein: CASSEGLAGGYEQYF; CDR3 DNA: TGTGCCAGCAGTGAAGGACTAGCGGGAGGGTACGAGCAGTACTTC
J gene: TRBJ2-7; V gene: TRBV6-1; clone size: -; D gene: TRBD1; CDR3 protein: CAIPGTGVTYEQYF; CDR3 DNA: TGTGCCATCCCCGGGACAGGGGTAACCTACGAGCAGTACTTC
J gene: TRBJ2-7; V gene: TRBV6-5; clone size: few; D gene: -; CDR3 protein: CASSYSLRVEQYF; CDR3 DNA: TGTGCCAGCAGTTACTCGCTCAGGGTTGAGCAGTACTTC
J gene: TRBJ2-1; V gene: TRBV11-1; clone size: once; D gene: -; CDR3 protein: CASSLGQHYNEQFF; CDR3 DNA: TGTGCCAGCAGCTTAGGACAACATTACAATGAGCAGTTCTTC
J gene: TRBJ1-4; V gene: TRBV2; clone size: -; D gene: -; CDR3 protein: CASRRDSNEKLFF; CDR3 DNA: TGTGCCAGCAGGAGGGACTCTAATGAAAAACTGTTTTTT